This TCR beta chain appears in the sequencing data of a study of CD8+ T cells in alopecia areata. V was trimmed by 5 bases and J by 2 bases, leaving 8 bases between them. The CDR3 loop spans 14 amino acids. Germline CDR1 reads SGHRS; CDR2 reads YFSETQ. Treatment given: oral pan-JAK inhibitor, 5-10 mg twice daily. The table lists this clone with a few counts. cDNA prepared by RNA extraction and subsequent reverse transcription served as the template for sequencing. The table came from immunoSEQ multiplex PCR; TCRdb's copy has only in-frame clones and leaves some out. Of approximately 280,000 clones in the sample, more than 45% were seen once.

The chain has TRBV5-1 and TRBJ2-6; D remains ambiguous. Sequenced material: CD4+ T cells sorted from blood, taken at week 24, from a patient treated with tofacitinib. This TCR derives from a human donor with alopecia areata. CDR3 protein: CASRSPAGANVLTF. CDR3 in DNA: TGCGCCAGCAGGTCTCCGGCTGGGGCCAACGTCCTGACTTTC.